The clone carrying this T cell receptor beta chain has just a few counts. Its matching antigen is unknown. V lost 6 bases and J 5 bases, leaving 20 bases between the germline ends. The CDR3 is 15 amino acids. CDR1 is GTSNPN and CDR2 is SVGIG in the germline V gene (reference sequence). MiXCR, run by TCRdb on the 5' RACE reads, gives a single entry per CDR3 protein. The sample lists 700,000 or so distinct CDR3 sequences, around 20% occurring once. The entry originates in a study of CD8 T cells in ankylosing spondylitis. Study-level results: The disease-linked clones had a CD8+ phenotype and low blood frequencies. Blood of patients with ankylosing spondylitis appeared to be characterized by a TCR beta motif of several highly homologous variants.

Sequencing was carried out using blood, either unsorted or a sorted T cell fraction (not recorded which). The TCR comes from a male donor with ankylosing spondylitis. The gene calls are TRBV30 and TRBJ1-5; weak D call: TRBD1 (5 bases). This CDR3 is CACKAPGPTHQPQHF. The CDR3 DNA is TGTGCCTGCAAGGCACCGGGACCCACCCATCAGCCCCAGCATTTT.